Below, 9 T cell receptor beta chains from the same sample are listed, as sequenced in a study of Ad26.COV2.S vaccination and SARS-CoV-2 variants. Indicated treatment: about 20 received Ad26.COV2.S at low or high dose, single or two shots; 5 received placebo; per-sample allocation not given. Day 63 after the first vaccine or placebo injection was the time point for sampling. The table came from immunoSEQ multiplex PCR; TCRdb's copy has only in-frame clones and leaves some out. The repertoire holds around 450,000 clones, approximately 90% seen once, with 9.5% to 15% in the top ten. The material was peripheral blood, obtained in a trial of Ad26.COV2.S vaccine versus placebo. These receptors all come from a person aged 18-65 years who received the Ad26.COV2.S COVID-19 vaccine or a placebo.

This sequence joins TRBV19 and TRBJ2-2, with TRBD2 matching over 8 bases. The germline CDR1 and CDR2 sequences are LNHDA and SQIVND (reference sequence). The CDR3 is made up of 17 amino acids. V lost 6 bases and J lost 5; bases outside the gene matches: 14. The CDR3 region has the DNA TGTGCCAGTAGGGCCCGCGGGGCGGGGGGCGAGACCGGGGAGCTGTTTTTT. Protein sequence: CASRARGAGGETGELFF. Drawing the rest from reference TRBV19 and TRBJ2-2, the complete variable domain is DGGITQSPKYLFRKEGQNVTLSCEQNLNHDAMYWYRQDPGQGLRLIYYSQIVNDFQKGDIAEGYSVSREKKESFPLTVTSAQKNPTAFYLCASRARGAGGETGELFFGEGSRLTVL.

V usage is TRBV6-2 or TRBV6-3 and J usage is TRBJ1-5; D is possibly TRBD1 (5 bases). The V gene's germline CDR1 is MNHEY and CDR2 SVGEGT. The CDR3 length is 14 residues. Trimming took 5 bases from V and 7 from J, leaving 15 bases between them. The chain's CDR3 is CASSNRGSGQPQHF. The CDR3 DNA reads as TGTGCCAGCAGTAATCGGGGATCAGGGCAGCCCCAGCATTTT.

The CDR3 nucleotides read TGTGCCAGCAGCACGGACAATACTCGGGGGAGGGAAGCTTTCTTT. It translates to CASSTDNTRGREAFF. The genes are TRBV7-2 and TRBJ1-1; possibly TRBD1 for D (5 bases). V lost 5 bases to trimming and J lost 8 bases, with 21 bases between them. This CDR3 spans 15 amino acids. CDR1 and CDR2 (germline): SGHTA, FQGNSA.

J is TRBJ2-2 and V is TRBV4-3, with 10 nucleotides matching TRBD1. Per the germline V gene, CDR1 is LGHNA and CDR2 is YSLEER. This CDR3 has 19 residues. V shed 0 bases, J shed 5 bases, and the junction held 12 bases outside the gene matches. The CDR3 protein is CASSQDRRTGGVRTGELFF. In DNA form, the CDR3 reads TGCGCCAGCAGCCAAGATCGTAGGACAGGGGGAGTGAGGACCGGGGAGCTGTTTTTT.

The chain joins TRBV7-3 to TRBJ2-1, with TRBD1 identical over 7 bases. After removal of 4 bases from V and 13 bases from J, the junction contained 10 bases not matched to a gene. The CDR3 runs to 13 residues. Per germline, CDR1 SGHTA and CDR2 FQGTGA. The CDR3 nucleotides read TGTGCCAGCAGCTCAGACAGGGCTCTAATCCAGTTCTTC. It is translated as CASSSDRALIQFF.

The rearrangement links TRBV14 to TRBJ1-3; no firm D call. This CDR3 has 16 residues. V lost 5 bases and J lost 2, with 16 bases in between. Germline CDR1 is SGHDN and CDR2 is FVKESK. The DNA for the CDR3 is TGTGCCAGCAGCAAAAGAAGGGCGGGAGCTGGAAACACCATATATTTT. It codes for CASSKRRAGAGNTIYF.

J is TRBJ2-7 and V is TRBV30, with D perhaps TRBD2 (6 bases). The ends were cut back, 1 base at V and 6 bases at J, with 10 bases in the middle. There are 12 residues in the CDR3. In germline, CDR1 is GTSNPN, CDR2 SVGIG (reference sequence). The CDR3 region is CAWSGGVGEQYF. The CDR3 region has the DNA TGTGCCTGGAGTGGCGGGGTTGGCGAGCAGTACTTC.

This sequence joins TRBV18 and TRBJ1-2, with D possibly matching TRBD1 (6 bases). CDR3 length: 17 amino acids. V was pared by 3 bases and J by 8 bases, with 25 bases between. The germline V gene encodes CDR1 KGHSH and CDR2 LQKENI. The CDR3 bases are TGTGCCAGCTCACCGACATCGGGTAGGGGGTCCCCCTGGGGCTACACCTTC. Its protein product is CASSPTSGRGSPWGYTF.

The CDR3, as DNA: TGTGCCAGCAGTTTAAGACGCTATGGCTACACCTTC. It is translated as CASSLRRYGYTF. This sequence joins TRBV28 and TRBJ1-2, with unresolved D. This CDR3 is 12 amino acids long. Between the trimmed V and J ends, which lost 2 bases and 4 bases, there was a span of 5 bases. CDR1 and CDR2 (germline): MDHEN, SYDVKM.